This TCR beta chain was documented in a study of T cell responses to AZD1222 COVID-19 vaccine (TCRdb year 2021). With regard to the full study: AZD1222 recipients given second doses at about 4 weeks or at about 12 weeks were pooled, since spike-specific TCR depth and breadth were not found to differ between the two schedules. TCR sequencing was performed for 230 to 250 trial participants, of whom about 200 were given two doses of AZD1222 and around 26 were given two doses of MenACWY control vaccine. Enrollment into the trials was organized by age into subgroups of 18-55, 56-69 and 70-plus years, and those subgroups contained roughly 150, 30 and 60 TCR-sequenced participants, respectively.

As concerns this clone: Its recognized antigen is unknown. No per-base quality is available; no much larger clone lies one base away.

The CDR3 regions of human TCRbeta chains were subjected to immunosequencing. In the paper's pipeline: TCRs in the repertoires were matched against a reference library of SARS-CoV-2-specific TCRs that had been generated with the MIRA antigen-specificity platform. Breadth meant the fraction of unique TCRs that were SARS-CoV-2-associated, whereas depth meant the fraction of total T cells that were SARS-CoV-2-associated. Using the MIRA data, each spike-specific TCR was assigned both to the spike region to which the TCR was reactive and to a CD4 or CD8 class. Log10-transformed breadth and depth values were compared by one-way ANOVA with Sidak's multiple comparisons tests. TCRdb mirrors the immuneACCESS table, restricted to in-frame sequences. Some clones are absent from its copies; in checked studies, under half trace to an unresolved V gene, and the reason for the others is unknown. V, J and clone size derive from that table, while D and trimming were established from the DNA sequence. For this sample there are some 130,000 clones; under 90% appear just once. The leading ten clones occupy about a fifth of the sample.

This sample's time point label indicates: baseline before first vaccination. Samples from vaccinated people were obtained from the UK trials COV001 and COV002, which included a single-blind randomized controlled phase 2/3 trial of AZD1222 (ChAdOx1 nCoV-19) in healthy adults. Trial participant PBMC samples were collected at day 0 and day 28 after the second dose for TCRbeta chain sequencing. The germline ends are 14 bases apart after V is trimmed by 1 base and J by 7 bases. Inclusive of the bounding cysteine and phenylalanine, the CDR3 is 16 residues long. Just the 48-base CDR3 DNA is kept, in frame starting at base 1. CDR1 LGHNA and CDR2 YSLEER were looked up in the germline V gene. Study-wide conclusions, independent of this receptor: Because no day 14 peak-response samples were available, repertoires were characterized only after the peak T cell response. Most participants were white British and females outnumbered males, and the authors suggested that clonal diversity may have been underestimated. After two AZD1222 doses, spike-specific TCR breadth and depth were significantly higher than at day 0 and than in MenACWY recipients. The 56-69-year group was small, and its depth increase did not reach significance, likely because of low power. Only a handful of AZD1222 recipients were SARS-CoV-2 seropositive at baseline, limiting conclusions about previously exposed vaccinees. CD4 TCRs associated with the vaccine covered the entire spike protein, and the dominant responses were in regions 160-218 and 743-854. Epitopes outside the regions mutated in the B.1.351 and B.1.1.7 variants were reportedly recognized by nearly half of the unique spike-specific TCRs.

The chain is made from TRBV4-3 and TRBJ1-6, with the D gene not clear enough to name. The input for sequencing was peripheral blood, taken on day 0 of AZD1222 vaccination. The receptor's source is an adult in good health. The CDR3 protein is CASSQVRNIQNSPLHF. The sequenced DNA: TGCGCCAGCAGCCAAGTTAGGAACATCCAAAATTCACCCCTCCACTTT.